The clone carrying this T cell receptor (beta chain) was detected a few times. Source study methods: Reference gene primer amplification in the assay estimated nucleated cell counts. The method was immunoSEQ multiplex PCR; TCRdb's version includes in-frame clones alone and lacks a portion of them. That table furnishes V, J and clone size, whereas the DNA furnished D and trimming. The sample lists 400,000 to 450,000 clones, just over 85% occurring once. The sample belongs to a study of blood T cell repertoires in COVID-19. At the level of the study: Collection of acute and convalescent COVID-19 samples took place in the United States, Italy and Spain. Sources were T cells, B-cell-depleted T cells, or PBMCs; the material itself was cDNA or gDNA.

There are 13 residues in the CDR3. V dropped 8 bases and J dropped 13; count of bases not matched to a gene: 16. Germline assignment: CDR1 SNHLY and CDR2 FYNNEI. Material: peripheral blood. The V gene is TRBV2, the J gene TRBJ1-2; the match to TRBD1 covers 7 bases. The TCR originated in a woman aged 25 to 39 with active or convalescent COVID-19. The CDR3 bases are TGTGCCAGCGAGTTCAGGGACAGCCGACCTCCCACCTTC. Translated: CASEFRDSRPPTF.